Listed here is a single T cell receptor (beta chain). This clone's antigen is unknown. No much larger clone exists at a distance of one base, and base qualities are not known. This sample was taken from a study of shared clonotypes between healthy human individuals (dated by TCRdb to about 2020). Background for the entire study: The cohort included a few men and two women between 18 and 49 years of age. Per donor, three plates each were used for CD4 naive and CD4 memory, two for CD8 naive, and one for CD8 memory. To estimate repertoire size and how much clonotype sharing occurs between individuals, the study deeply sequenced the blood TCR repertoires of about 5 healthy adults. To increase sequencing depth and limit assay-specific biases, different laboratories used diverse techniques to prepare libraries and sequence TCR repertoires. Per donor, leukapheresis produced somewhere between about 0.9 and 9 billion PBMCs. Findings and caveats that apply to the study as a whole: Clonotypes shared by all four sorted-subset donors showed higher generation probabilities than non-shared clonotypes. When four donors were compared, the shared fraction of clonotypes was about 5% for naive CD4, around 3.6% for naive CD8, 2% to 2.5% for memory CD4, and 0.35% to 0.5% for memory CD8. Only blood was sampled, and tissue TCR repertoires likely differ from those in blood. Because the study included only a small number of donors, the genetic and exposure-history diversity represented was limited. Naive subsets generally had larger estimated clonotype richness than memory subsets. Pairwise subsampling indicated that sequencing depth was expected to affect the degree of clonotype sharing among donors. Even with the large sequencing depth, rarefaction of the sorted-subset datasets indicated that sequencing was incomplete.

Donors were healthy HIV-negative adults with no recently reported acute infections or vaccinations. All donors were Caucasian adults living in Nashville, Tennessee, USA. CD4+ T cells were enriched by magnetic negative selection; naive cells were then positively selected on CD45RA, and the negative fraction formed the memory subset. Blood was obtained by leukapheresis, after which PBMCs were separated by Ficoll-Histopaque density gradient centrifugation and cryopreserved in liquid nitrogen vapor phase. Analytical flow cytometry was used to check the purity and quantity of every magnetically sorted T cell population. Genomic DNA was isolated from each sorted fraction and quantified by UV absorbance on a Nanodrop 2000c. Using the deep immunoSEQ assay, TCR CDR3 regions were amplified from genomic DNA by multiplex PCR. For each cell subset, the extracted genomic DNA was distributed evenly across all wells of several immunoSEQ 96-well plates, and each plate served as one replicate. For sorted subsets, 150 to 250 ng of genomic DNA, equivalent to about 30,000 T cell genomes, went into each replicate PCR. Purified libraries were quantified with a Qubit 3.0 fluorometer, sized on a Bioanalyzer 2100, and re-quantified with the KAPA Library Quantification kit. Every immunoSEQ 96-well plate was sequenced on a separate single-read 150-cycle Illumina NextSeq 550 flow cell. From the authors' description of their analysis: Because the immunoSEQ output included only junctional sequences and no quality scores, the filtering could not be the same as the filtering used for full-length reads. Sequences were annotated with PyIR, a Python wrapper for IgBLAST v1.9, and V/J genes and CDR3 were assigned using IMGT germline references. Reads were filtered out if the reads had weak V/J assignments (E-value above 1e-6), no CDR3, stop codons, out-of-frame junctions, or ambiguous translated residues. V3J clonotypes were defined by identical inferred V gene, J gene, and CDR3 amino acid sequence. Percentage overlap between repertoires was calculated by dividing the number of shared unique clonotypes by the size of the smaller repertoire. Three approaches were used to assess repertoire richness: RTK rarefaction, the Chao1 estimator, and Recon v2.1 estimates of unobserved clonotypes. Generation probabilities were computed with OLGA for all TCRbeta clonotypes obtained by the gDNA method from a few donors. TCRdb mirrors the immuneACCESS table, restricted to in-frame sequences. Some clones are absent from its copies; in checked studies, under half trace to an unresolved V gene, and the reason for the others is unknown. The DNA was the basis for D and trimming; V, J and clone size are from that table. The sample table lists some 2,500,000 clones, just under 95% of them with a count of one. Around 0.35% of the sample is in the top ten clones.

The germline V gene sets CDR1 to SQVTM and CDR2 to ANQGSEA. Spanning cysteine to phenylalanine, the CDR3 consists of 15 amino acids. The sequence is cut down to CDR3 DNA, 45 bases in frame from base 1. V is trimmed back by 6 bases and J by 4 bases, and the junction contains 11 bases that no gene match accounts for. The rearrangement combines TRBV29-1 with TRBJ2-1; a stretch of 8 junction bases matches TRBD2. This receptor was obtained from a man between 18 and 35 years old in good health. Some clones in this sample may be carry-over from other donors' samples. Sequencing was performed on naive CD4+ T cells from PBMCs. The sample's cell subset or site label is to be understood as: CD45RA+ positively selected. The CDR3 protein sequence reads: CSVRVRGGKYNEQFF. The DNA sequence is given as TGCAGCGTCCGAGTACGGGGGGGGAAATACAATGAGCAGTTCTTC.